These 28 T cell receptor beta chains came from one sample sequenced in a study of cytomegalovirus exposure and HLA in healthy donors. Repertoires were generated with immunoSEQ multiplex PCR, while TCRdb's copy carries only in-frame clones and drops some. The sample has 250,000 or so clones, around 90% seen once. Sequences were obtained from PBMCs. These receptors were obtained from a woman between 18 and 29 years old in good health and CMV-seronegative.

The V gene is TRBV2, the J gene TRBJ2-1; 11 bases line up with TRBD2. Germline V gives CDR1 SNHLY, CDR2 FYNNEI. The CDR3 runs 13 residues. With 6 bases clipped from V and 7 bases from J, the junction kept 2 bases outside the gene matches. This CDR3 is CASRGLAVNEQFF. The CDR3 DNA reads as TGTGCCAGCAGGGGACTAGCGGTGAATGAGCAGTTCTTC.

The CDR3 loop reads CASSLDRGLSEAFF. The CDR3 DNA reads TGTGCCAGCAGCTTAGACAGGGGTCTCTCTGAAGCTTTCTTT. The rearrangement uses TRBV7-8 and TRBJ1-1, with 7 bases identical to TRBD1. After removal of 1 base from V and 6 bases from J, the junction contained 5 bases not matched to a gene. This CDR3 is 14 amino acids long. Looked up from germline, CDR1 is SGHVS and CDR2 is FQNEAQ. Filled out from reference TRBV7-8 and TRBJ1-1, the complete variable domain reads GAGVSQSPRYKVAKRGQDVALRCDPISGHVSLFWYQQALGQGPEFLTYFQNEAQLDKSGLPSDRFFAERPEGSVSTLKIQRTQQEDSAVYLCASSLDRGLSEAFFGQGTRLTVV.

The chain recombines TRBV29-1 with TRBJ2-7; TRBD2 matches at 8 bases. J lost 4 bases, V lost 7 bases, and 9 bases had no gene match. Germline V gene data show CDR1 as SQVTM and CDR2 as ANQGSEA. This CDR3 is 13 amino acids long. CDR3: CSAREGTPYEQYF. Written as DNA, the CDR3 is TGCAGCGCTCGGGAGGGGACTCCTTACGAGCAGTACTTC.

J is TRBJ1-1 and V is TRBV5-6, with TRBD1 identical over 7 bases. This CDR3 comprises 15 residues. Per the germline V gene, CDR1 is SGHDT and CDR2 is YYEEEE. With V trimmed by 0 bases and J by 4 bases, 6 bases remained unmatched. In DNA form, the CDR3 reads TGTGCCAGCAGCTTGGATGACAGGGTTGGCACTGAAGCTTTCTTT. Translation: CASSLDDRVGTEAFF.

The V gene is TRBV7-3, the J gene TRBJ2-5; 9 bases are a match to TRBD1. The CDR3 runs 15 residues. Germline CDR1 is SGHTA and CDR2 is FQGTGA. The trim removed 5 bases at V and 4 bases at J, leaving 8 bases unmatched. DNA of the CDR3: TGTGCCAGCAGCCCCGGGACAGGGATGTCAGAGACCCAGTACTTC. This codes for CASSPGTGMSETQYF.

V usage is TRBV27 and J usage is TRBJ2-2; 7 bases fit TRBD2. This CDR3 has 16 amino acids. Germline V lookup: CDR1 MNHEY, CDR2 SMNVEV (reference sequence). V lost 5 bases and J lost 6; bases outside the gene matches: 12. The DNA for the CDR3 is TGTGCCAGCAGTCAATTAGCCGGGGGGACGGCCGGGGAGCTGTTTTTT. The encoded protein is CASSQLAGGTAGELFF.

CDR3 in DNA: TGTGCCAGCAGTTTACAGGGGGTGCCCTACGAGCAGTACTTC. Residues: CASSLQGVPYEQYF. The chain recombines TRBV27 with TRBJ2-7; 7 bases match TRBD1. The germline CDR1 and CDR2 sequences are MNHEY and SMNVEV (reference sequence). The CDR3 sequence is 14 residues long. Trimming cost V 2 bases and J 2 bases; bases outside gene matches: 3.

J is TRBJ1-5 and V is TRBV7-9, with a possible D match to TRBD1 (6 bases). Germline V gene sequence: CDR1 SEHNR, CDR2 FQNEAQ (reference sequence). Trimming shortened V by 6 bases and J by 11 bases, and 17 bases separated the two germline ends. The CDR3 runs to 13 residues. DNA for the CDR3: TGTGCCAGCAGACTCGGAGAGGGGGAGACCCAGCATTTT. Its translation: CASRLGEGETQHF.

This chain joins TRBV7-2 and TRBJ2-7, with D possibly matching TRBD2 (5 bases). Germline-derived CDR1 and CDR2 are SGHTA and FQGNSA. The CDR3 spans 16 residues. V was shortened by 5 bases and J by 6 bases, with 23 bases between the two germline ends. The CDR3 DNA reads TGTGCCAGCAGCCTTCTCCAGAGGGTAGGGCTTGGCGAGCAGTACTTC. It yields the protein CASSLLQRVGLGEQYF.

The count of this clone is one. The rearrangement joins TRBV4-1 to TRBJ2-7; 12 bases map to TRBD1. Per the germline V gene, CDR1 is MGHRA and CDR2 is YSYEKL. Trimming cost V 1 base and J 4 bases; bases outside gene matches: 2. This CDR3 spans 15 amino acids. CDR3 protein: CASSQGDRGQYEQYF. CDR3 DNA: TGCGCCAGCAGCCAAGGGGACAGGGGGCAATACGAGCAGTACTTC.

The V call is TRBV7-3, the J call TRBJ2-1; 7 nucleotides line up with TRBD2. The CDR3 extends over 15 amino acids. Germline V gene data show CDR1 as SGHTA and CDR2 as FQGTGA. J lost 4 bases, V lost 4 bases, and 7 bases had no gene match. This chain's CDR3 is CASSSHLAEYNEQFF. The CDR3 nucleotides are TGTGCCAGCAGCTCCCACCTAGCGGAGTACAATGAGCAGTTCTTC.

The rearrangement joins TRBV4-1 to TRBJ1-6; TRBD1 agrees at 7 bases. With V trimmed by 2 bases and J by 3 bases, 4 bases remained unmatched. Germline V CDR1 and CDR2: MGHRA, YSYEKL. The CDR3 has 16 residues. DNA for the CDR3: TGCGCCAGCAGCCAACGAGACAGGGACTATAATTCACCCCTCCACTTT. It specifies CASSQRDRDYNSPLHF.

J is TRBJ1-5 and V is TRBV11-2, with 12 bases that match TRBD1. The J segment lost 7 bases and the V segment lost 5 bases, leaving 6 bases of the junction unmatched. Germline loops: CDR1 SGHAT, CDR2 FQNNGV. The length of the CDR3 is 15 residues. The CDR3 DNA reads TGTGCCAGCAGCCCGGGACAGGGGGCGGGACAGCCCCAGCATTTT. Its translation: CASSPGQGAGQPQHF.

The gene calls are TRBV19 and TRBJ2-6; D possibly corresponds to TRBD2 (5 bases). CDR3 length: 20 amino acids. Per germline, CDR1 LNHDA and CDR2 SQIVND (reference sequence). The ends were cut back, 3 bases at V and 2 bases at J, with 23 bases in the middle. The CDR3 region has the DNA TGTGCCAGTAGTATGTATATGAGGGTACGGATCCTCCCTGGGGCCAACGTCCTGACTTTC. Amino acids: CASSMYMRVRILPGANVLTF.

This chain links TRBV2 with TRBJ2-3; TRBD1 agrees at 8 bases. Trimming at V came to 8 bases and at J to 0 bases, leaving 4 bases not matched to a gene. The CDR3 loop spans 14 amino acids. Germline V gives CDR1 SNHLY, CDR2 FYNNEI. CDR3 sequence reads: CASGQGISTDTQYF. Written as DNA, the CDR3 is TGTGCCAGCGGACAGGGTATCAGCACAGATACGCAGTATTTT. The whole variable domain, filled in from reference TRBV2 and TRBJ2-3, reads EPEVTQTPSHQVTQMGQEVILRCVPISNHLYFYWYRQILGQKVEFLVSFYNNEISEKSEIFDDQFSVERPDGSNFTLKIRSTKLEDSAMYFCASGQGISTDTQYFGPGTRLTVL.

The rearrangement joins TRBV11-2 to TRBJ1-1; D gene ambiguous. The CDR3 is made up of 16 amino acids. Trimming took 0 bases from V and 1 from J, leaving 12 bases between them. Germline CDR1 is SGHAT and CDR2 is FQNNGV. CDR3 loop: CASSLEGSRRNTEAFF. The CDR3 coding sequence is TGTGCCAGCAGCTTAGAAGGAAGTCGGAGGAACACTGAAGCTTTCTTT.

The chain combines TRBV5-1 with TRBJ2-3; 7 bases map to TRBD1. With V trimmed by 6 bases and J by 2 bases, 6 bases remained unmatched. Germline V gives CDR1 SGHRS, CDR2 YFSETQ. The CDR3 extends over 14 amino acids. The CDR3 bases are TGCGCCAGCATTACAACAGGGGTCACAGATACGCAGTATTTT. Amino acids: CASITTGVTDTQYF.

The chain has TRBV9 and TRBJ2-1; a weak D match, TRBD1 (5 bases). This CDR3 has 17 amino acids. Germline values: CDR1 SGDLS, CDR2 YYNGEE. Between the trimmed V and J ends, which lost 2 bases and 9 bases, there was a span of 24 bases. The CDR3: CASSVSLVGVPDREQFF. Here the CDR3 DNA reads TGTGCCAGCAGCGTGTCCCTTGTAGGGGTCCCCGACCGTGAGCAGTTCTTC.

The chain couples TRBV25-1 to TRBJ2-3; 11 bases agree with TRBD2. Germline V CDR1 and CDR2: MGHDK, SYGVNS. Germline trimming cut 4 bases from V and 1 base from J; bases unmatched to any gene: 7. This CDR3 has 17 residues. The CDR3 sequence: CASSGEALAGGTDTQYF. The CDR3 DNA sequence: TGTGCCAGCAGTGGGGAGGCACTAGCGGGGGGCACAGATACGCAGTATTTT.

The rearrangement links TRBV4-1 to TRBJ1-2; 9 bases align to TRBD1. V was clipped by 4 bases and J by 4 bases; unmatched bases: 10. The V gene's germline CDR1 is MGHRA and CDR2 YSYEKL. The CDR3 loop spans 16 amino acids. This chain's CDR3 is CASSPPGQGIPYGYTF. Written as DNA, the CDR3 is TGCGCCAGCAGCCCGCCGGGACAGGGAATTCCCTATGGCTACACCTTC.

This CDR3 is CASSWTLQETQYF. As DNA, the CDR3 is TGTGCCAGCAGTTGGACATTACAAGAGACCCAGTACTTC. The V gene is TRBV6-5, the J gene TRBJ2-5; TRBD1 might be the D (5 bases). V shed 4 bases and J shed 2 bases, with 8 bases lying between them. This CDR3 spans 13 amino acids. Germline values: CDR1 MNHEY, CDR2 SVGAGI.

This chain joins TRBV4-1 and TRBJ2-3, with unresolved D. Trimming cost V 2 bases and J 1 base, with 7 bases left between them. This CDR3 region has 14 residues. Germline lookup yields CDR1 MGHRA and CDR2 YSYEKL. The CDR3 here is CASSQPSGTDTQYF. The CDR3 DNA follows: TGCGCCAGCAGCCAACCCTCAGGCACAGATACGCAGTATTTT.

This clone appeared a single time. This chain links TRBV5-1 with TRBJ2-7; 9 bases agree with TRBD1. Germline CDR1 SGHRS, CDR2 YFSETQ. The CDR3 is 15 residues long. Unmatched junction bases numbered 4, after V lost 3 bases and J lost 0 bases. The CDR3 coding sequence is TGCGCCAGCAGCTACTCGACAGGGGGCTCCTACGAGCAGTACTTC. It yields the protein CASSYSTGGSYEQYF.

CDR3 sequence: CSVTTGGYNSPLHF. Here the CDR3 DNA reads TGCAGCGTTACGACAGGGGGCTATAATTCACCCCTCCACTTT. The gene calls are TRBV29-1 and TRBJ1-6; the match to TRBD1 covers 9 bases. CDR1 is SQVTM and CDR2 is ANQGSEA in the germline V gene. Trimming cost V 5 bases and J 3 bases; bases outside gene matches: 2. The CDR3 has 14 amino acids.

This clone was seen a handful of times. The rearrangement links TRBV29-1 to TRBJ2-7; TRBD1 agrees at 7 bases. The CDR3 has 13 residues. Germline assignment: CDR1 SQVTM and CDR2 ANQGSEA. Trimming cost V 7 bases and J 3 bases; bases outside gene matches: 9. The CDR3 here is CSAAGGQVYEQYF. DNA for the CDR3: TGCAGCGCCGCGGGCGGACAGGTCTACGAGCAGTACTTC.

The chain joins TRBV7-3 to TRBJ2-3; 14 bases are shared with TRBD2. The CDR3 length is 17 residues. Germline CDR1 SGHTA, CDR2 FQGTGA. The V gene end was trimmed by 5 bases and the J gene end by 3 bases; junction bases not matched to a gene: 7. CDR3 sequence: CASSPGLAGVWTDTQYF. CDR3 bases: TGTGCCAGCAGCCCGGGACTAGCGGGGGTATGGACAGATACGCAGTATTTT. The variable domain in full, with the rest retrieved from reference TRBV7-3 and TRBJ2-3, is GAGVSQTPSNKVTEKGKYVELRCDPISGHTALYWYRQSLGQGPEFLIYFQGTGAADDSGLPNDRFFAVRPEGSVSTLKIQRTERGDSAVYLCASSPGLAGVWTDTQYFGPGTRLTVL.

This clone showed up just a few times. The rearrangement links TRBV6-1 to TRBJ2-2; TRBD1 agrees at 10 bases. The CDR3 totals 16 residues. From germline, CDR1 is MNHNS and CDR2 SASEGT. The V and J ends lost 4 bases and 3 bases, in that order; junction bases with no gene match: 5. DNA of the CDR3: TGTGCCAGCAGTGTGACAGGGGGCGCCGACACCGGGGAGCTGTTTTTT. Translating it yields CASSVTGGADTGELFF.

The V gene is TRBV5-1, the J gene TRBJ1-2, with D uncertain. There are 14 residues in the CDR3. V lost 0 bases and J lost 4, with 10 bases in between. Germline values: CDR1 SGHRS, CDR2 YFSETQ. The CDR3 DNA reads as TGCGCCAGCAGCTTGGATGGAGCCCCCTATGGCTACACCTTC. Translation: CASSLDGAPYGYTF.